This TCR beta chain comes out of a study of T cell responses to AZD1222 COVID-19 vaccine. Only in-frame clones appear in the TCRdb table, and some are missing; sequencing was by immunoSEQ multiplex PCR. The data contain over 100,000 clones, about 94% of them singletons. The germline V gene has CDR1 SGHRS and CDR2 YFSETQ. The V and J ends lost 4 bases and 1 base, in that order; junction bases with no gene match: 9. The CDR3 contains 16 residues. The genes are TRBV5-1 and TRBJ2-5; 8 bases match TRBD2. The sample consisted of peripheral blood, taken on day 0 of AZD1222 vaccination. This receptor was obtained from an adult in good health. The CDR3 DNA reads as TGCGCCAGCAGCGAGAAGGTTAGCGGGACCCAAGAGACCCAGTACTTC. Translated, it gives CASSEKVSGTQETQYF.